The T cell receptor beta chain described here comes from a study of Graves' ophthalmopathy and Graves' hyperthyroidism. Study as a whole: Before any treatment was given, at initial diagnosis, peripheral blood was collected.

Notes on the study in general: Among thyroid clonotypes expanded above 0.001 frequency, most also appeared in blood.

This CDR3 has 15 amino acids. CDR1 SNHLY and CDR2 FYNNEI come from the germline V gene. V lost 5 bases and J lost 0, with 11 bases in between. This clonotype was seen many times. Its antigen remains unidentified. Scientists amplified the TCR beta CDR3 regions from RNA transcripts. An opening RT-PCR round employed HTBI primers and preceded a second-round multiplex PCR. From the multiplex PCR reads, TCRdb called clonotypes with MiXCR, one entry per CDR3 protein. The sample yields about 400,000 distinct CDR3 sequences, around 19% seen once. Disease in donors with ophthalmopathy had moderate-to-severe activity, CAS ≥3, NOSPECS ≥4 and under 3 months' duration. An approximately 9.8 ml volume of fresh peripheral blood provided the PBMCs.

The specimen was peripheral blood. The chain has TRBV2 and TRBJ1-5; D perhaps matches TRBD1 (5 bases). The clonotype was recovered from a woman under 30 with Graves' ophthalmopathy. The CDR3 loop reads CASSPLDSSNQPQHF. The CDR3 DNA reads TGTGCCAGCAGTCCACTTGACAGTAGCAATCAGCCCCAGCATTTT.